The 9 T cell receptor beta chains reported below all come from one sample, sequenced in a study of T cell responses to AZD1222 COVID-19 vaccine. Sequencing was performed with immunoSEQ multiplex PCR; in TCRdb, only in-frame clones are kept and a portion is missing. Here the sample spans around 87,000 clones, 80% to 90% being singletons. This specimen consisted of peripheral blood, obtained 28 days after the second AZD1222 dose. Receptor source: an adult who received the AZD1222 COVID-19 vaccine.

The gene calls are TRBV6-2 or TRBV6-3 and TRBJ1-1, with D uncertain. The V and J ends lost 5 bases and 3 bases respectively, with 10 bases between them. The CDR3 is 13 amino acids. CDR1 is MNHEY, CDR2 SVGEGT, per germline. CDR3: CASSTLGDTEAFF. The CDR3 DNA reads TGTGCCAGCAGTACTCTCGGGGACACTGAAGCTTTCTTT.

This clone was picked up a small number of times. This sequence joins TRBV27 and TRBJ1-5; 8 nucleotides line up with TRBD1. J was trimmed by 7 bases and V by 6 bases; bases with no gene match: 5. CDR1 is MNHEY, CDR2 SMNVEV, per germline (reference sequence). The CDR3 sequence is 13 residues long. In DNA form, the CDR3 reads TGTGCCAGCAGCCAGGGGGCGTACCAGCCCCAGCATTTT. It translates to CASSQGAYQPQHF.

The chain carries TRBV27 and TRBJ2-3, with D uncertain. Per germline, CDR1 MNHEY and CDR2 SMNVEV (reference sequence). V was trimmed by 6 bases and J by 3 bases, leaving 4 bases between them. CDR3 size: 11 residues. The CDR3 region has the DNA TGTGCCAGCAGGAGTACAGATACGCAGTATTTT. Its translation is CASRSTDTQYF.

The CDR3 region is CSVLRGLGTEAFF. The DNA for the CDR3 is TGCAGCGTTTTAAGGGGGCTGGGAACTGAAGCTTTCTTT. This sequence joins TRBV29-1 and TRBJ1-1; 7 nucleotides align to TRBD1. CDR1 is SQVTM and CDR2 is ANQGSEA in the germline V gene. The CDR3 extends over 13 amino acids. Unmatched junction bases numbered 8, after V lost 5 bases and J lost 5 bases.

The rearrangement uses TRBV30 and TRBJ2-1, with TRBD2 matching over 8 bases. The germline V gene encodes CDR1 GTSNPN and CDR2 SVGIG (reference sequence). The V and J ends lost 4 bases and 6 bases, in that order; junction bases with no gene match: 5. CDR3 length: 13 residues. The CDR3 bases are TGTGCCTGGACCGGGGGGGTCCCCAATGAGCAGTTCTTC. Its protein is CAWTGGVPNEQFF.

V and J are TRBV30 and TRBJ2-3; the match to TRBD2 covers 12 bases. The germline CDR1 and CDR2 sequences are GTSNPN and SVGIG (reference sequence). The CDR3 loop spans 16 amino acids. The trim removed 2 bases at V and 0 bases at J, leaving 3 bases unmatched. The CDR3 coding sequence is TGTGCCTGGAGTACTGGGACTAGCGGGAGCACAGATACGCAGTATTTT. The encoded protein is CAWSTGTSGSTDTQYF.

In its sample, this clone was seen once. V gene TRBV29-1 combines with J gene TRBJ1-1; D gene unclear. Deletions cut 5 bases from V and 0 bases from J, with 13 bases between. The CDR3 is made up of 14 amino acids. Germline CDR1 and CDR2: SQVTM and ANQGSEA. CDR3 sequence reads: CSVFPRTVNTEAFF. In DNA, the CDR3 is TGCAGCGTTTTTCCTAGGACGGTGAACACTGAAGCTTTCTTT.

J is TRBJ2-5 and V is TRBV7-9; D is unresolved. V dropped 5 bases and J dropped 0 bases, with 13 bases sitting between them. The CDR3 spans 15 residues. The V gene's germline CDR1 is SEHNR and CDR2 FQNEAQ (reference sequence). In DNA, the CDR3 is TGTGCCAGCAGCCGAGGCAGCGTGTACCAAGAGACCCAGTACTTC. Its protein product is CASSRGSVYQETQYF.

This clone occurred a few times. The V gene is TRBV28, the J gene TRBJ1-1; no firm D call. Trimming took off 11 bases at V and 3 bases at J, with 16 bases between the two ends. The CDR3 spans 13 residues. The germline V gene has CDR1 MDHEN and CDR2 SYDVKM. The CDR3 here is CAVPGPGYTEAFF. CDR3 coding DNA: TGTGCCGTCCCGGGCCCGGGTTACACTGAAGCTTTCTTT.